Here is one TCR beta chain with its context. Its antigen is not known. A much larger clonotype is one base distant, so this may be a read error. The entry originates in a study of naive and memory T cell subsets. The beta constant-region primer was an equimolar mix of two oligonucleotides covering TRBC1 and TRBC2. The ligated cDNA underwent four PCR rounds using SP2 and nested alpha and beta constant-region primers. Each CDR3 protein gets one entry after TCRdb re-called the UMI-ligation and nested PCR reads with MiXCR. The sample consists of some 100,000 distinct CDR3 sequences, over 7% of them appearing once. Overall study findings and caveats: Gini index rose across naive, CM, EM and EMRA in CD4 and CD8.

CMV status came from CD4+ IFNgamma after overnight CMV lysate stimulation. The receptor was derived from a human donor in good health. The material sequenced was central memory CD4+ T cells from blood.

The CDR3, as DNA: TGTGCCAGCAGCTTAGCCAGGGTGTCCAGGGAGACCCAGTACTTC. Translation: CASSLARVSRETQYF. This chain uses TRBV7-6 with TRBJ2-5; D possibly corresponds to TRBD1 (5 bases). The CDR3 covers 15 residues. Trimming shortened V by 0 bases and J by 5 bases, and 13 bases separated the two germline ends. CDR1 is SGHVS, CDR2 FNYEAQ, per germline.